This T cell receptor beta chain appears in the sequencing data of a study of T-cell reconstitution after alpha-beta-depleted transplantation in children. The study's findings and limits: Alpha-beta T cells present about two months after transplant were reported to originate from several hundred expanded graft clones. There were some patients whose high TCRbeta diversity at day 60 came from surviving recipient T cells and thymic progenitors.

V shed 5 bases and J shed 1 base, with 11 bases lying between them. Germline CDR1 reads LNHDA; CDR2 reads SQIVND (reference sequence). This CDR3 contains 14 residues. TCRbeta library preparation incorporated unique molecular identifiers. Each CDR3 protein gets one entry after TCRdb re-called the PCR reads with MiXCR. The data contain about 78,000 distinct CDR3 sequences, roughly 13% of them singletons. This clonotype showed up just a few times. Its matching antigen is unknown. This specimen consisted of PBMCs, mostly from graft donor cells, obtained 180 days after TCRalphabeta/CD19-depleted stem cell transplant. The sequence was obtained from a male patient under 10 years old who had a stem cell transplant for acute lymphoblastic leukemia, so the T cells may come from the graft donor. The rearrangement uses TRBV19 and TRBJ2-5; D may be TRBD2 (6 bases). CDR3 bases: TGTGCCAGTAGTGCGGGAAGTTTCCAAGAGACCCAGTACTTC. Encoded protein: CASSAGSFQETQYF. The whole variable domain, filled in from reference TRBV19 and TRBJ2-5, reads DGGITQSPKYLFRKEGQNVTLSCEQNLNHDAMYWYRQDPGQGLRLIYYSQIVNDFQKGDIAEGYSVSREKKESFPLTVTSAQKNPTAFYLCASSAGSFQETQYFGPGTRLLVL.